Below are 29 T cell receptor beta chains sequenced from a single sample in a study of CD8+ T cells in alopecia areata (dated by TCRdb to about 2018). The library was produced with the immunoSEQ multiplex PCR assay. RNA was extracted from all samples and reverse transcribed into cDNA as template for TCR sequencing. The table was pulled from immuneACCESS by TCRdb, which kept in-frame rearrangements only. Such tables lose some clones; where checked, under half of the loss comes from unresolved V genes, and the rest has no known cause. The table for this sample lists over 150,000 clones; 50% to 65% of them were counted only once. Approximately 14% of the sample belongs to the ten largest clones. The time point label here, explained by the study, means: 24 weeks on oral tofacitinib. Sample treatment or condition, as interpreted from the label and publication: oral pan-JAK inhibitor, 5-10 mg twice daily.

Sequencing was performed on CD4+ T cells sorted from blood, taken at week 24, from a patient treated with tofacitinib. The receptors originated from a human donor with alopecia areata.

There are a few counts of this clone. This chain uses TRBV7-3 with TRBJ1-5; perhaps TRBD1 as D (5 bases). Germline CDR1 reads SGHTA; CDR2 reads FQGTGA. The CDR3 contains 15 residues. V lost 5 bases to trimming and J lost 3 bases, with 14 bases between them. DNA for the CDR3: TGTGCCAGCAGCAGCACCGGGACCTTCAATCAGCCCCAGCATTTT. Amino acid sequence: CASSSTGTFNQPQHF.

The chain employs TRBV5-1 and TRBJ2-7; 8 bases map to TRBD1. The J segment lost 3 bases and the V segment lost 3 bases, leaving 5 bases of the junction unmatched. CDR3 size: 14 residues. CDR1 and CDR2 (germline): SGHRS, YFSETQ. CDR3 residues: CASSSTGQGYEQYF. CDR3 nucleotide sequence: TGCGCCAGCAGCTCCACTGGACAGGGCTACGAGCAGTACTTC.

This clone has only one observation. The chain couples TRBV1 to TRBJ2-5; TRBD2, the table's D call, lacks a check against the DNA. TRBV1 has pseudogene status. The CDR3 is 13 residues long. CDR3: CTSSLRPQETQYF. The CDR3, as DNA: TGCACCAGCAGCCTGAGGCCTCAAGAGACCCAGTACTTC.

The sample holds a few counts of this clone. The chain has TRBV29-1 and TRBJ2-7; D is possibly TRBD1 (6 bases). Germline V lookup: CDR1 SQVTM, CDR2 ANQGSEA. The V end lost 4 bases, the J end lost 6 bases, and 19 bases lay between the germline ends. The CDR3 length is 14 residues. The CDR3 nucleotides read TGCAGCGTTGCCCCCACAGGGACCCCAGGCGAGCAGTACTTC. Its protein product is CSVAPTGTPGEQYF.

This clone appeared once. The chain has TRBV6-1 and TRBJ2-7, with D uncertain. The CDR3 runs to 11 residues. The V gene's germline CDR1 is MNHNS and CDR2 SASEGT. V was clipped by 6 bases and J by 5 bases, with 8 bases between them. DNA of the CDR3: TGTGCCAGCAGCCTCGTAGACGAGCAGTACTTC. Amino acids: CASSLVDEQYF.

This clone came up a few times. CDR3 coding DNA: TGTGCCTGGAGTGTACTAGGGCTTCTCGAGCAGTACTTC. It yields the protein CAWSVLGLLEQYF. This rearrangement joins TRBV30 to TRBJ2-7; tentative D call: TRBD2 (5 bases). This CDR3 is built from 13 residues. V was shortened by 0 bases and J by 6 bases, with 12 bases between the two germline ends. CDR1 is GTSNPN and CDR2 is SVGIG in the germline V gene (reference sequence).

In this sample, this clone turned up once. The gene calls are TRBV18 and TRBJ1-2; D not certain. The CDR3 totals 13 residues. V lost 3 bases and J lost 8, with 13 bases in between. Germline CDR1 reads KGHSH; CDR2 reads LQKENI. The CDR3 nucleotides read TGTGCCAGCTCACCCGGGATCGCGGAGGGCTACACCTTC. Translated: CASSPGIAEGYTF.

This sequence joins TRBV7-9 and TRBJ1-2, with D hard to call. This CDR3 has 13 amino acids. Per the germline V gene, CDR1 is SEHNR and CDR2 is FQNEAQ (reference sequence). V lost 6 bases, J lost 1 base, and 9 bases lay in between. CDR3 region: CASRSDGNYGYTF. CDR3 DNA: TGTGCCAGCAGATCGGACGGTAACTATGGCTACACCTTC.

V and J are TRBV29-1 and TRBJ2-1, with 7 bases identical to TRBD2. After removal of 5 bases from V and 9 bases from J, the junction contained 13 bases not matched to a gene. Germline assignment: CDR1 SQVTM and CDR2 ANQGSEA. The CDR3 length is 14 residues. The CDR3 nucleotides are TGCAGCGTTAAACGGACTAGTAGGCCACCTGAGCAGTTCTTC. It encodes CSVKRTSRPPEQFF.

The rearrangement links TRBV4-2 to TRBJ2-3; tentatively, D is TRBD2 (6 bases). The germline V gene encodes CDR1 LGHNA and CDR2 YNFKEQ. The CDR3 is 14 amino acids. V was cut by 6 bases and J by 6 bases, with 16 bases left in between. The CDR3 region is CASRQTGGVDTQYF. CDR3 coding DNA: TGTGCCAGCAGGCAGACCGGGGGAGTCGATACGCAGTATTTT.

The V and J genes are TRBV9 and TRBJ2-3, with 8 bases identical to TRBD2. The CDR3 sequence is 14 residues long. Germline CDR1 is SGDLS and CDR2 is YYNGEE. The V gene end was trimmed by 6 bases and the J gene end by 2 bases; junction bases not matched to a gene: 5. The CDR3 region is CASIRAGATDTQYF. Written as DNA, the CDR3 is TGTGCCAGCATCAGAGCGGGAGCCACAGATACGCAGTATTTT.

The gene calls are TRBV27 and TRBJ2-7, with D hard to call. Germline V gives CDR1 MNHEY, CDR2 SMNVEV (reference sequence). The CDR3 runs 11 residues. Trimming shortened V by 8 bases and J by 3 bases, and 8 bases separated the two germline ends. The DNA for the CDR3 is TGTGCCAGCGGGTTATTCTACGAGCAGTACTTC. Its translation is CASGLFYEQYF.

The V and J genes are TRBV4-1 and TRBJ2-4; possible D gene TRBD1, 6 bases. Germline lookup yields CDR1 MGHRA and CDR2 YSYEKL. The CDR3 contains 12 residues. The germline V and J ends were trimmed by 1 base and 13 bases, with 11 bases remaining between them. CDR3 sequence (DNA): TGCGCCAGCAGCCAAGTCCGGGACAAGCAGTACTTC. This encodes CASSQVRDKQYF.

This sequence joins TRBV19 and TRBJ2-1; D is possibly TRBD1 (6 bases). The germline V gene has CDR1 LNHDA and CDR2 SQIVND (reference sequence). The ends were cut back, 4 bases at V and 8 bases at J, with 12 bases in the middle. The CDR3 consists of 13 residues. CDR3 bases: TGTGCCAGTAGTAACAGGGTTAAAGATGAGCAGTTCTTC. It encodes CASSNRVKDEQFF. Combining the CDR3 with reference TRBV19 and TRBJ2-1 gives the whole variable domain DGGITQSPKYLFRKEGQNVTLSCEQNLNHDAMYWYRQDPGQGLRLIYYSQIVNDFQKGDIAEGYSVSREKKESFPLTVTSAQKNPTAFYLCASSNRVKDEQFFGPGTRLTVL.

The J gene is TRBJ1-2, the V gene TRBV30, with 8 bases matching TRBD1. Germline loops: CDR1 GTSNPN, CDR2 SVGIG (reference sequence). J was trimmed by 6 bases and V by 3 bases; bases with no gene match: 15. The CDR3 has 16 residues. CDR3 coding DNA: TGTGCCTGGAGCGCAACTCTGATCCGGACAGGGCATGGCTACACCTTC. Protein sequence: CAWSATLIRTGHGYTF.

V gene TRBV6-5 combines with J gene TRBJ1-1, with 8 bases identical to TRBD1. The germline V gene has CDR1 MNHEY and CDR2 SVGAGI. The CDR3 extends over 16 amino acids. Trimming at V came to 2 bases and at J to 0 bases, leaving 5 bases not matched to a gene. CDR3 bases: TGTGCCAGCAGTTACATCCAGGGGGCCTTGAACACTGAAGCTTTCTTT. This encodes CASSYIQGALNTEAFF.

This clone was seen only a few times. The chain uses TRBV18 and TRBJ2-2; D call uncertain. Germline V gives CDR1 KGHSH, CDR2 LQKENI. The CDR3 sequence is 14 residues long. V lost 0 bases and J 5 bases, leaving 7 bases between the germline ends. CDR3 DNA: TGTGCCAGCTCACCACCGTCGTTGACCGGGGAGCTGTTTTTT. This translates into CASSPPSLTGELFF.

The chain couples TRBV6-5 to TRBJ2-7; 7 nucleotides align to TRBD2. The CDR3 runs 16 residues. The ends lost 2 bases at V and 2 bases at J; junction bases unmatched: 9. Germline CDR1 reads MNHEY; CDR2 reads SVGAGI. The CDR3 nucleotides read TGTGCCAGCAGTTACGGAGCGGGGTCTTTCACCTACGAGCAGTACTTC. It codes for CASSYGAGSFTYEQYF.

The rearrangement uses TRBV5-1 and TRBJ2-4; a weak D match, TRBD2 (5 bases). The CDR3 consists of 14 residues. V was clipped by 4 bases and J by 7 bases, with 15 bases between them. Germline CDR1 SGHRS, CDR2 YFSETQ. This chain's CDR3 is CASSLTSGSNIQYF. As DNA, the CDR3 is TGCGCCAGCAGCCTTACCTCGGGGTCCAACATTCAGTACTTC.

This clone occurred a few times. The V and J genes are TRBV7-9 and TRBJ2-2, with 14 bases lining up with TRBD2. This CDR3 has 19 amino acids. Trimming at V came to 3 bases and at J to 4 bases, leaving 10 bases not matched to a gene. The germline CDR1 and CDR2 sequences are SEHNR and FQNEAQ (reference sequence). CDR3: CASSFYLGLAGVLTGELFF. The CDR3 DNA follows: TGTGCCAGCAGCTTTTATTTGGGACTAGCGGGGGTCCTCACCGGGGAGCTGTTTTTT. Looking up the rest from reference TRBV7-9 and TRBJ2-2 gives the full variable domain: DTGVSQNPRHKITKRGQNVTFRCDPISEHNRLYWYRQTLGQGPEFLTYFQNEAQLEKSRLLSDRFSAERPKGSFSTLEIQRTEQGDSAMYLCASSFYLGLAGVLTGELFFGEGSRLTVL.

The chain is built from TRBV11-3 and TRBJ2-2; 7 bases agree with TRBD1. The CDR3 spans 14 residues. Per germline, CDR1 SGHNT and CDR2 YENEEA. V was pared by 5 bases and J by 1 base, with 1 base of the junction left unmatched. The CDR3 sequence is CASSRTGNTGELFF. CDR3 coding DNA: TGTGCCAGCAGCCGGACAGGGAACACCGGGGAGCTGTTTTTT. Drawing the rest from reference TRBV11-3 and TRBJ2-2, the complete variable domain is EAGVVQSPRYKIIEKKQPVAFWCNPISGHNTLYWYLQNLGQGPELLIRYENEEAVDDSQLPKDRFSAERLKGVDSTLKIQPAELGDSAVYLCASSRTGNTGELFFGEGSRLTVL.

This sequence joins TRBV30 and TRBJ2-2, with D possibly being TRBD1 (6 bases). This CDR3 contains 15 residues. V was cut by 0 bases and J by 2 bases, with 10 bases left in between. CDR1 and CDR2 from the germline V gene are GTSNPN and SVGIG (reference sequence). The CDR3 coding sequence is TGTGCCTGGAGTGTAGTGGACAGTAACACCGGGGAGCTGTTTTTT. Its translation is CAWSVVDSNTGELFF.

CDR3 coding DNA: TGTGCCAGCAGCCTCCCGTCAGGACTAGAGACCCAGTACTTC. Translated, it gives CASSLPSGLETQYF. The V call is TRBV5-4, the J call TRBJ2-5, with D maybe TRBD2 (5 bases). Trimming shortened V by 4 bases and J by 4 bases, and 14 bases separated the two germline ends. CDR1 and CDR2 from the germline V gene are SGHNT and YYREEE (reference sequence). This CDR3 comprises 14 residues.

V and J are TRBV6-6 and TRBJ1-5, with 10 bases that match TRBD1. CDR1 MNHNY and CDR2 SVGAGI come from the germline V gene (reference sequence). The trim removed 10 bases at V and 6 bases at J, leaving 9 bases unmatched. The CDR3 is 14 amino acids. CDR3: CATRQGAGVQPQHF. CDR3 in DNA: TGTGCCACCCGACAGGGGGCAGGAGTTCAGCCCCAGCATTTT.

This clone appeared once. The chain combines TRBV5-1 with TRBJ2-7, with D tentatively TRBD1 (6 bases). The CDR3 runs 12 residues. The V end lost 3 bases, the J end lost 9 bases, and 13 bases lay between the germline ends. The germline V gene encodes CDR1 SGHRS and CDR2 YFSETQ. CDR3 loop: CASSSRQEVQYF. The CDR3 region has the DNA TGCGCCAGCAGCTCCCGACAGGAGGTGCAGTACTTC.

The V gene is TRBV9, the J gene TRBJ1-6; D ambiguous. CDR1 SGDLS and CDR2 YYNGEE come from the germline V gene. CDR3 length: 15 residues. Trimming removed 3 bases at V and 7 bases at J, with 14 bases between. DNA of the CDR3: TGTGCCAGCAGCGGAAACTCTCCCGGAAATTCACCCCTCCACTTT. Residues: CASSGNSPGNSPLHF.

The chain joins TRBV2 to TRBJ2-5, with D unresolved. Germline CDR1 is SNHLY and CDR2 is FYNNEI. Trimming pared 2 bases from V and 1 base from J, leaving 14 bases between. This CDR3 comprises 16 residues. CDR3 nucleotide sequence: TGTGCCAGCAGTGAACCTCCGGGTCGCTTCCAAGAGACCCAGTACTTC. The encoded protein is CASSEPPGRFQETQYF.

This chain uses TRBV27 with TRBJ2-7; a possible D gene is TRBD2 (6 bases). Between the trimmed V and J ends, which lost 2 bases and 4 bases, there was a span of 15 bases. Germline loops: CDR1 MNHEY, CDR2 SMNVEV (reference sequence). There are 15 residues in the CDR3. DNA of the CDR3: TGTGCCAGCAGTTTAGGAGGGTCCCGTTTATACGAGCAGTACTTC. Its protein product is CASSLGGSRLYEQYF.

The rearrangement links TRBV7-9 to TRBJ2-3, with TRBD1 matching 7 bases. The CDR3 length is 15 residues. The trim removed 7 bases at V and 6 bases at J, leaving 13 bases unmatched. Germline CDR1 and CDR2: SEHNR and FQNEAQ (reference sequence). The CDR3 reads CASTPKGALSDTQYF. In DNA, the CDR3 is TGTGCCAGCACCCCCAAGGGGGCCCTCTCGGATACGCAGTATTTT.